This passage covers 21 T cell receptor beta chains from one sample sequenced in a study of post-analysis software for immune sequencing data. Points from the study as a whole: When patients were compared with controls, about five TRBV segments were more frequent, TRBV5-6, TRBV5-1 and TRBV20-1 among them.

Unique molecular identifiers tagged the TCR beta cDNA libraries. Using its own MiXCR run on the PCR reads, TCRdb lists one record per CDR3 protein. Found here are about 800,000 distinct CDR3 sequences, 30% of them singletons; the top ten hold roughly 0.53%. These receptors are not linked to any known antigen. Material for sequencing was blood. All receptors derive from a girl under 18 with multiple sclerosis.

This chain connects TRBV7-9 to TRBJ1-6; no reliable D call. The CDR3 runs to 15 residues. V lost 1 base to trimming and J lost 6 bases, with 10 bases between them. Germline V gives CDR1 SEHNR, CDR2 FQNEAQ (reference sequence). The CDR3 sequence: CASSLGGNSNSPLHF. The CDR3 bases are TGTGCCAGCAGCTTAGGAGGGAACAGTAATTCACCCCTCCACTTT.

This clonotype was observed a handful of times. The rearrangement joins TRBV20-1 to TRBJ2-1; no definite D call. In germline, CDR1 is DFQATT, CDR2 SNEGSKA (reference sequence). V shed 1 base and J shed 7 bases, with 8 bases lying between them. CDR3 length: 12 amino acids. This CDR3 reads CSARVQRNEQFF. DNA for the CDR3: TGCAGTGCTAGAGTTCAGCGTAATGAGCAGTTCTTC.

The V call is TRBV28, the J call TRBJ2-5; D call uncertain. The better agreement between TRBJ2-7 and the DNA end casts doubt on the J call. Germline V gene lookup returns CDR1 MDHEN and CDR2 SYDVKM. CDR3 size: 17 residues. CDR3 sequence (DNA): TGTGCCAGCAGTTTCCCTCCCGTGTACATCCAATCATACGAGCAGTACTTC. Protein sequence: CASSFPPVYIQSYEQYF.

This sequence joins TRBV6-1 and TRBJ1-1, with 7 nucleotides matching TRBD1. Germline V gene data show CDR1 as MNHNS and CDR2 as SASEGT. The V and J ends lost 7 bases and 1 base, in that order; junction bases with no gene match: 3. The CDR3 contains 13 residues. DNA for the CDR3: TGTGCCAGCATCAGACAGGGGAACACTGAAGCTTTCTTT. This codes for CASIRQGNTEAFF.

In its sample, this clonotype was seen a few times. The rearrangement uses TRBV7-9 and TRBJ2-1, with 15 bases fitting TRBD2. V trimming: 5 bases; J trimming: 7 bases; junction bases outside the gene matches: 6. Germline assignment: CDR1 SEHNR and CDR2 FQNEAQ (reference sequence). The CDR3 spans 16 residues. DNA for the CDR3: TGTGCCAGCAGCCCTGGGACTAGCGGGAGGTTGAATGAGCAGTTCTTC. Its translation is CASSPGTSGRLNEQFF.

This clonotype appeared a few times. The V gene is TRBV2, the J gene TRBJ2-7, with a possible D match to TRBD2 (5 bases). Germline V gene lookup returns CDR1 SNHLY and CDR2 FYNNEI. Trimming took 6 bases from V and 3 from J, leaving 9 bases between them. The CDR3 extends over 12 amino acids. The CDR3 sequence is CASSHGLYEQYF. For the CDR3, the DNA is TGTGCCAGCAGCCACGGACTCTACGAGCAGTACTTC.

This clonotype has just a few counts. The chain carries TRBV20-1 and TRBJ1-2; 7 positions match TRBD1. Losses at the gene ends were 7 bases for V and 5 bases for J; bases not matched to a gene: 10. Germline loops: CDR1 DFQATT, CDR2 SNEGSKA (reference sequence). The CDR3 runs to 13 residues. CDR3 protein: CSVARDRSYGYTF. The CDR3 nucleotides read TGCAGTGTGGCTAGGGACAGAAGTTATGGCTACACCTTC.

This clonotype was detected a few times. The chain employs TRBV3-1 and TRBJ2-5; 9 nucleotides agree with TRBD1. Trimming cost V 0 bases and J 5 bases; bases outside gene matches: 1. Germline loops: CDR1 LGHDT, CDR2 YNNKEL (reference sequence). The CDR3 sequence is 14 residues long. This chain's CDR3 is CASSQDGTGETQYF. The DNA for the CDR3 is TGTGCCAGCAGCCAAGATGGGACAGGGGAGACCCAGTACTTC.

This clonotype came up a few times. V and J are TRBV12-3 or TRBV12-4 and TRBJ1-6; 7 positions agree with TRBD1. CDR3 length: 12 amino acids. Trimming removed 7 bases from V and 9 bases from J; junction bases left unmatched: 3. The DNA for the CDR3 is TGTGCCAGCACCCACAGGGGTTCACCCCTCCACTTT. It is translated as CASTHRGSPLHF.

CDR3 bases: TGTGCCAGCAGCTTATCTGGACAGGGGGAGTTGCAGTTCTTC. As protein: CASSLSGQGELQFF. The chain uses TRBV5-5 and TRBJ2-1; 10 nucleotides agree with TRBD1. The V and J ends lost 2 bases and 12 bases, in that order; junction bases with no gene match: 8. The CDR3 spans 14 residues. CDR1 and CDR2 from the germline V gene are SGHKS and YYEKEE (reference sequence).

The chain has TRBV9 and TRBJ1-4; D remains ambiguous. This CDR3 contains 14 residues. The germline V gene encodes CDR1 SGDLS and CDR2 YYNGEE. V lost 4 bases and J 0 bases, leaving 7 bases between the germline ends. The CDR3 DNA follows: TGTGCCAGCAGCTTCAGTGCAACTAATGAAAAACTGTTTTTT. It translates to CASSFSATNEKLFF.

The CDR3 here is CASKGWDGITDTQYF. The CDR3 DNA reads TGTGCCAGCAAGGGGTGGGACGGTATTACAGATACGCAGTATTTT. The J gene is TRBJ2-3, the V gene TRBV2; D tentatively fits TRBD1 or TRBD2 (5 bases each). The length of the CDR3 is 15 residues. The germline V gene has CDR1 SNHLY and CDR2 FYNNEI. Trimming pared 7 bases from V and 3 bases from J, leaving 17 bases between.

To note about this clonotype: A read error may account for a junction end that differs from germline. The chain links TRBV14 to TRBJ2-1, with TRBD1 identical over 7 bases. Looked up from germline, CDR1 is SGHDN and CDR2 is FVKESK. The CDR3 sequence is 13 residues long. As DNA, the CDR3 is TGCGCCAGCAGCCAGGGACAGCACAATGAGCAGTTCTTC. Translating gives CASSQGQHNEQFF.

In its sample, this clonotype was seen a few times. The chain employs TRBV12-3 or TRBV12-4 and TRBJ2-6; 8 bases line up with TRBD1. V shed 7 bases and J 4 bases; nucleotides not matched to a gene: 12. The CDR3 has 17 amino acids. The CDR3 loop is CASTADRGRPGANVLTF. Written as DNA, the CDR3 is TGTGCCAGCACCGCCGACAGGGGCCGACCCGGGGCCAACGTCCTGACTTTC.

The chain links TRBV4-2 to TRBJ1-2; D not certain. V was cut by 0 bases and J by 8 bases, with 13 bases left in between. The CDR3 has 14 residues. CDR1 is LGHNA, CDR2 YNFKEQ, per germline. Here the CDR3 reads CASSQEEGLLGYTF. In DNA, the CDR3 is TGTGCCAGCAGCCAAGAGGAAGGGCTTTTGGGCTACACCTTC.

This clonotype has just a few counts. This chain connects TRBV7-2 to TRBJ1-4; a possible D gene is TRBD1 (5 bases). The CDR3 totals 17 residues. CDR1 SGHTA and CDR2 FQGNSA come from the germline V gene. Between the trimmed V and J ends, which lost 1 base and 5 bases, there was a span of 17 bases. CDR3 nucleotides: TGTGCCAGCAGCTTAGGGGCCGACCGGGGGTTAAATGAAAAACTGTTTTTT. It encodes CASSLGADRGLNEKLFF.

This clonotype was counted between two and nine times. The rearrangement joins TRBV20-1 to TRBJ2-3, with D perhaps being TRBD1 or TRBD2 (6 bases each). Germline V gene sequence: CDR1 DFQATT, CDR2 SNEGSKA (reference sequence). The CDR3 totals 15 residues. V lost 7 bases and J lost 4, with 21 bases in between. CDR3 sequence: CSVGGGFLFADTQYF. The CDR3, as DNA: TGCAGTGTAGGAGGGGGATTTTTGTTCGCAGATACGCAGTATTTT.

The chain links TRBV24-1 to TRBJ1-4, with 11 bases lining up with TRBD1. CDR1 is KGHDR and CDR2 is SFDVKD in the germline V gene. Germline trimming cut 4 bases from V and 8 bases from J; bases unmatched to any gene: 5. There are 15 residues in the CDR3. CDR3 nucleotides: TGTGCCACCAGTGACGGACAGGGGGCAGGGGAAAAACTGTTTTTT. Encoded protein: CATSDGQGAGEKLFF.

This sequence joins TRBV21-1 and TRBJ2-1; TRBD1 is the table's D call and was not checked against the DNA. TRBV21-1 is shown as a pseudogene. The CDR3 loop spans 13 amino acids. Written as DNA, the CDR3 is TGTGCCAGCAGGGGCAGGGCCTACAATGAGCAGTTCTTC. Its translation: CASRGRAYNEQFF.

The rearrangement joins TRBV29-1 to TRBJ1-1; unclear D gene. Trimming removed 4 bases at V and 4 bases at J, with 7 bases between. The CDR3 sequence is 11 residues long. The germline V gene has CDR1 SQVTM and CDR2 ANQGSEA. CDR3 loop: CSVVSGTEAFF. The CDR3 DNA reads TGCAGCGTTGTCAGTGGCACTGAAGCTTTCTTT.

This clonotype was seen a handful of times. This chain connects TRBV7-2 to TRBJ1-5, with D perhaps TRBD1 (6 bases). Germline V gene lookup returns CDR1 SGHTA and CDR2 FQGNSA. V was shortened by 5 bases and J by 0 bases, with 17 bases between the two germline ends. This CDR3 spans 17 amino acids. In nucleotides, the CDR3 is TGTGCCAGCAGCGCATACCCCGGACAGTATAGCAATCAGCCCCAGCATTTT. It yields the protein CASSAYPGQYSNQPQHF.